Presented here are 29 T cell receptor beta chains from one specimen sequenced in a study of beta chain features in type 1 diabetes. Regarding the study as a whole: Shorter TCRB CDR3s, moderately but significantly so, marked every one of the four CD4+ subsets in Type 1 diabetes patients.

Which antigens these TCRs recognize remains unknown. Sequencing targeted expressed TCRB transcripts, as all isolated RNA had been reverse transcribed. Here immunoSEQ multiplex PCR was the method, and the copy in TCRdb shows in-frame clones only, minus some. The sample yields hundreds of thousands of clones, about 13% seen once. Sequencing was carried out using naive CD4+ T cells from blood. The receptor set was obtained from a man younger than 40 with type 1 diabetes.

This chain's CDR3 is CASSISGTAETQYF. The DNA for the CDR3 is TGTGCCAGTAGTATAAGTGGGACAGCGGAGACCCAGTACTTC. V gene TRBV19 combines with J gene TRBJ2-5; 7 bases match TRBD1. This CDR3 region has 14 residues. From germline, CDR1 is LNHDA and CDR2 SQIVND (reference sequence). The trim removed 2 bases at V and 5 bases at J, leaving 5 bases unmatched.

This clone was seen only a few times. The CDR3 nucleotides are TGTGCCAGCAGTGAATGGGCCCTCACAGATACGCAGTATTTT. This sequence encodes CASSEWALTDTQYF. J is TRBJ2-3 and V is TRBV25-1; D is unclear. CDR1 is MGHDK, CDR2 SYGVNS, per germline. The CDR3 has 14 residues. V lost 1 base and J lost 2, with 7 bases in between.

The chain combines TRBV30 with TRBJ1-1; 10 nucleotides agree with TRBD1. Germline CDR1 reads GTSNPN; CDR2 reads SVGIG (reference sequence). Losses at the gene ends were 6 bases for V and 11 bases for J; bases not matched to a gene: 9. The CDR3 has 12 residues. The CDR3 region is CACSRDRGNAFF. The CDR3 nucleotides are TGTGCCTGTTCTCGGGACAGGGGTAATGCTTTCTTT.

V gene TRBV2 combines with J gene TRBJ1-2; 7 positions match TRBD1. Germline V gene data show CDR1 as SNHLY and CDR2 as FYNNEI. The CDR3 contains 13 residues. V shed 5 bases, J shed 3 bases, and the junction held 3 bases outside the gene matches. The CDR3: CASSRRGHYGYTF. CDR3 DNA: TGTGCCAGCAGTCGGAGGGGGCACTATGGCTACACCTTC.

V is TRBV2 and J is TRBJ1-1; D unresolved. Germline CDR1 SNHLY, CDR2 FYNNEI. The CDR3 length is 10 residues. V lost 8 bases and J lost 6, with 7 bases in between. The CDR3 loop is CASSRAEAFF. The CDR3 nucleotides read TGTGCCAGCTCTCGCGCTGAAGCTTTCTTT.

This rearrangement joins TRBV5-1 to TRBJ2-3; D might be TRBD2 (5 bases). Germline loops: CDR1 SGHRS, CDR2 YFSETQ. The CDR3 has 13 amino acids. Trimming took 2 bases from V and 3 from J, leaving 7 bases between them. The CDR3 nucleotides read TGCGCCAGCAGCTTTCCGGGAACAGATACGCAGTATTTT. Its protein is CASSFPGTDTQYF.

The rearrangement uses TRBV21-1 and TRBJ1-5. TRBV21-1 is noted as a pseudogene. The CDR3 extends over 20 amino acids. The CDR3 reads CASSAVQGRKGDYSNQPQHF. The CDR3 DNA is TGTGCCAGCAGCGCCGTACAGGGTAGGAAAGGGGACTATAGCAATCAGCCCCAGCATTTT.

The table lists this clone with a few counts. The gene calls are TRBV29-1 and TRBJ2-1, with 11 positions matching TRBD2. V lost 3 bases and J lost 7; bases outside the gene matches: 5. The CDR3 covers 14 residues. Germline CDR1 reads SQVTM; CDR2 reads ANQGSEA. The chain's CDR3 is CSVESSGRGNEQFF. Written as DNA, the CDR3 is TGCAGCGTTGAGAGTAGCGGGAGGGGGAATGAGCAGTTCTTC.

The chain joins TRBV4-3 to TRBJ2-2, with 7 positions matching TRBD2. Trimming removed 1 base from V and 4 bases from J; junction bases left unmatched: 9. Germline V gene lookup returns CDR1 LGHNA and CDR2 YSLEER. CDR3 length: 17 amino acids. The CDR3 region has the DNA TGCGCCAGCAGCCAAGTCGGTCGAGGGAGGGCCACCGGGGAGCTGTTTTTT. This translates into CASSQVGRGRATGELFF.

This rearrangement joins TRBV4-2 to TRBJ2-6; 8 nucleotides align to TRBD1. V was clipped by 1 base and J by 2 bases; unmatched bases: 13. CDR1 and CDR2 (germline): LGHNA, YNFKEQ. The CDR3 length is 20 residues. The CDR3 DNA follows: TGTGCCAGCAGCCAAGTGCTGGAGACAGGGGTTGGTCCTGGGGCCAACGTCCTGACTTTC. Its protein product is CASSQVLETGVGPGANVLTF.

The V and J genes are TRBV5-1 and TRBJ2-7; TRBD1 agrees at 11 bases. Germline-derived CDR1 and CDR2 are SGHRS and YFSETQ. With 4 bases clipped from V and 4 bases from J, the junction kept 4 bases outside the gene matches. CDR3 length: 14 residues. CDR3: CASSLDRGRYEQYF. For the CDR3, the DNA is TGCGCCAGCAGCCTGGACAGGGGGCGTTACGAGCAGTACTTC. Full variable domain (missing parts from reference TRBV5-1 and TRBJ2-7): KAGVTQTPRYLIKTRGQQVTLSCSPISGHRSVSWYQQTPGQGLQFLFEYFSETQRNKGNFPGRFSGRQFSNSRSEMNVSTLELGDSALYLCASSLDRGRYEQYFGPGTRLTVT.

The J gene is TRBJ1-2, the V gene TRBV25-1; D unclear. Trimming removed 6 bases from V and 0 bases from J, with 14 bases in between. Per germline, CDR1 MGHDK and CDR2 SYGVNS. The CDR3 runs 15 residues. This CDR3 reads CASSSASGSNYGYTF. CDR3 bases: TGTGCCAGCAGCTCAGCATCAGGATCTAACTATGGCTACACCTTC.

Only a few counts were recorded for this clone. V is TRBV20-1 and J is TRBJ2-7; D is uncertain. CDR3 length: 10 amino acids. The V end was cut by 5 bases, the J end by 5 bases, with 7 bases between. Germline V gives CDR1 DFQATT, CDR2 SNEGSKA (reference sequence). CDR3: CSAYFHEQYF. Written as DNA, the CDR3 is TGCAGTGCTTACTTCCACGAGCAGTACTTC.

The CDR3 bases are TGCACCCTCGGGGGGGGCTATGGCTACACCTTC. Its protein product is CTLGGGYGYTF. This chain links TRBV20-1 with TRBJ1-2; D is perhaps TRBD1 (5 bases). Germline V gives CDR1 DFQATT, CDR2 SNEGSKA (reference sequence). This CDR3 is built from 11 residues.

The CDR3 loop is CASSKAPCSYEQYF. Here the CDR3 DNA reads TGTGCCAGCAGCAAAGCTCCGTGCTCCTACGAGCAGTACTTC. The chain is built from TRBV21-1 and TRBJ2-7; the DNA was not compared with TRBD2, the D call given in the table. TRBV21-1 is noted as a pseudogene. The CDR3 is 14 amino acids.

The table lists this clone with a few counts. The rearrangement joins TRBV5-1 to TRBJ2-1; 9 bases map to TRBD2. The CDR3 runs to 14 residues. J gave up 7 bases and V 4 bases, and 6 bases lay outside the gene matches. CDR1 is SGHRS and CDR2 is YFSETQ in the germline V gene. The chain's CDR3 is CASSPGAGGNEQFF. The CDR3 DNA reads TGCGCCAGCAGCCCAGGAGCGGGAGGTAATGAGCAGTTCTTC.

The chain links TRBV9 to TRBJ2-1; TRBD2 aligns across 9 bases. Germline-derived CDR1 and CDR2 are SGDLS and YYNGEE. The CDR3 spans 15 residues. V was pared by 0 bases and J by 7 bases, with 5 bases of the junction left unmatched. CDR3 DNA: TGTGCCAGCAGCGTAGTGGCGGGAGGGTGGAATGAGCAGTTCTTC. Translating it yields CASSVVAGGWNEQFF.

The CDR3 reads CASSSGQNTGELFF. DNA of the CDR3: TGTGCCAGCAGCTCTGGACAGAACACCGGGGAGCTGTTTTTT. V is TRBV7-3 and J is TRBJ2-2, with D possibly matching TRBD1 (5 bases). Germline loops: CDR1 SGHTA, CDR2 FQGTGA. The CDR3 sequence is 14 residues long. With 4 bases removed from V and 1 base from J, the gap between germline ends came to 7 bases.

This clone was counted a single time. The chain has TRBV29-1 and TRBJ1-1; no clear D. The ends were cut back, 7 bases at V and 5 bases at J, with 14 bases in the middle. Germline assignment: CDR1 SQVTM and CDR2 ANQGSEA. The length of the CDR3 is 12 residues. The chain's CDR3 is CSARGWETEAFF. The CDR3 DNA reads TGCAGCGCCCGAGGGTGGGAAACTGAAGCTTTCTTT.

The genes are TRBV12-5 and TRBJ2-1, with 8 bases matching TRBD2. The V and J ends lost 5 bases and 8 bases, in that order; junction bases with no gene match: 5. There are 13 residues in the CDR3. In germline, CDR1 is LGHNT, CDR2 FRNRAP. CDR3 nucleotide sequence: TGTGCTAGTGGTATCGGACTAGCCGATGAGCAGTTCTTC. This translates into CASGIGLADEQFF.

The rearrangement links TRBV5-4 to TRBJ2-6; unclear D gene. Germline V gene sequence: CDR1 SGHNT, CDR2 YYREEE (reference sequence). Trimming left V 4 bases short and J 1 base short, with 12 bases between. This CDR3 has 16 amino acids. The CDR3 DNA reads as TGTGCCAGCAGCCTGGCCCCTATGTCTGGGGCCAACGTCCTGACTTTC. It encodes CASSLAPMSGANVLTF.

This sequence joins TRBV6-1 and TRBJ2-6, with no clear D. Trimming removed 6 bases at V and 0 bases at J, with 9 bases between. The germline V gene has CDR1 MNHNS and CDR2 SASEGT. The CDR3 consists of 15 residues. As DNA, the CDR3 is TGTGCCAGCAGGAGGAATTTCTCTGGGGCCAACGTCCTGACTTTC. This gives the protein CASRRNFSGANVLTF.

The chain uses TRBV7-7 and TRBJ2-7, with D perhaps matching TRBD1 (5 bases). This CDR3 is 14 amino acids long. CDR1 and CDR2 from the germline V gene are SSHAT and FNYEAQ (reference sequence). V lost 5 bases and J lost 1, with 12 bases in between. CDR3 in amino acids: CASSPQDGSYEQYF. DNA of the CDR3: TGTGCCAGCAGCCCACAGGACGGTTCCTACGAGCAGTACTTC.

This clone was seen more than once but under ten times. The chain has TRBV25-1 and TRBJ2-4; D unclear. This CDR3 is 13 amino acids long. V was pared by 9 bases and J by 0 bases, with 9 bases between. Looked up from germline, CDR1 is MGHDK and CDR2 is SYGVNS. The CDR3 DNA reads TGTGCCAGGAAGAGACTAGCCAAAAACATTCAGTACTTC. As protein: CARKRLAKNIQYF.

This clone came up once. The J gene is TRBJ2-1, the V gene TRBV5-6, with TRBD2 matching 9 bases. Trimming took 4 bases from V and 9 from J; bases not matched to a gene: 11. CDR3 size: 15 residues. Germline V gene data show CDR1 as SGHDT and CDR2 as YYEEEE. The CDR3 sequence is CASSRLAGESGEQFF. DNA of the CDR3: TGTGCCAGCAGCCGCTTAGCGGGAGAGTCCGGTGAGCAGTTCTTC.

V gene TRBV11-3 combines with J gene TRBJ2-2, with 11 bases fitting TRBD2. This CDR3 is 15 amino acids long. J gave up 6 bases and V 4 bases, and 4 bases lay outside the gene matches. Germline CDR1 and CDR2: SGHNT and YENEEA. Here the CDR3 reads CASSSRLAGPGELFF. The CDR3 DNA reads TGTGCCAGCAGCTCCCGACTAGCGGGACCCGGGGAGCTGTTTTTT.

The gene calls are TRBV7-9 and TRBJ2-1; the D gene is possibly TRBD1 (5 bases). The CDR3 is 15 amino acids. V was cut by 3 bases and J by 5 bases, with 14 bases left in between. Germline assignment: CDR1 SEHNR and CDR2 FQNEAQ (reference sequence). The CDR3 loop reads CASSFGRSRDNEQFF. In nucleotides, the CDR3 is TGTGCCAGCAGCTTTGGCCGGAGCAGGGACAATGAGCAGTTCTTC.

This clone has just a few counts. V is TRBV30 and J is TRBJ1-3; the D is unclear. This CDR3 has 14 amino acids. Germline V gene lookup returns CDR1 GTSNPN and CDR2 SVGIG (reference sequence). V was pared by 8 bases and J by 0 bases, with 14 bases between. In nucleotides, the CDR3 is TGTGCCGGCCAGGCGCCGAACTCTGGAAACACCATATATTTT. Its protein product is CAGQAPNSGNTIYF.

The V call is TRBV7-2, the J call TRBJ2-2, with 8 bases matching TRBD2. The germline CDR1 and CDR2 sequences are SGHTA and FQGNSA. The CDR3 is made up of 16 amino acids. After removal of 2 bases from V and 0 bases from J, the junction contained 2 bases not matched to a gene. This CDR3 reads CASSLRAGANTGELFF. The CDR3 DNA sequence: TGTGCCAGCAGCTTAAGAGCGGGGGCGAACACCGGGGAGCTGTTTTTT.